The 25 T cell receptor beta chains presented below share a single source sample, sequenced in a study of response to subunit inactivated influenza vaccine. TCRdb itself ran the RT-PCR reads through MiXCR, one entry per CDR3 protein. The sample gives fewer than 700,000 distinct CDR3 sequences, under 15% of which show up once; under 15% is in the top ten. The material was PBMCs from blood, obtained roughly 45 days after vaccination. Every receptor here comes from a middle-aged man who received an inactivated influenza vaccine.

The V and J genes are TRBV3-1 and TRBJ2-1, with 12 bases lining up with TRBD2. With 0 bases clipped from V and 7 bases from J, the junction kept 10 bases outside the gene matches. Germline V lookup: CDR1 LGHDT, CDR2 YNNKEL (reference sequence). This CDR3 has 18 residues. The CDR3 region is CASSQERIGLAGKNEQFF. The CDR3, as DNA: TGTGCCAGCAGCCAAGAGAGGATAGGACTAGCGGGAAAAAATGAGCAGTTCTTC.

There are many counts of this clonotype. The rearrangement links TRBV5-1 to TRBJ1-1, with 7 bases that match TRBD1. Trimming took 0 bases from V and 11 from J; bases not matched to a gene: 7. The CDR3 spans 13 residues. CDR1 and CDR2 (germline): SGHRS, YFSETQ. The CDR3 sequence: CASSLAGTASAFF. CDR3 in DNA: TGCGCCAGCAGCTTGGCCGGGACAGCTTCGGCTTTCTTT.

The chain joins TRBV6-1 to TRBJ2-3, with TRBD1 matching over 7 bases. The trim removed 8 bases at V and 3 bases at J, leaving 11 bases unmatched. The CDR3 contains 15 residues. Germline assignment: CDR1 MNHNS and CDR2 SASEGT. The CDR3 DNA reads TGTGCCAGCGGGGAGACAGGGACCTCAACAGATACGCAGTATTTT. It codes for CASGETGTSTDTQYF.

This clonotype was detected ten times or more. V is TRBV12-3 or TRBV12-4 and J is TRBJ2-5, with D perhaps matching TRBD1 or TRBD2 (6 bases each). The ends were cut back, 3 bases at V and 2 bases at J, with 16 bases in the middle. The CDR3 has 16 amino acids. DNA for the CDR3: TGTGCCAGCAGTTTTAAGGGGGGCCCCAGACAAGAGACCCAGTACTTC. Its translation is CASSFKGGPRQETQYF.

This clonotype occurred a few times. The chain carries TRBV5-1 and TRBJ1-5; TRBD1 agrees at 9 bases. Germline CDR1 reads SGHRS; CDR2 reads YFSETQ. V lost 4 bases and J lost 9; bases outside the gene matches: 5. The CDR3 has 13 amino acids. The CDR3 protein is CASSRDREGPQHF. The CDR3 DNA sequence: TGCGCCAGCAGCCGGGACAGGGAAGGGCCCCAGCATTTT.

This clonotype turned up a few times. The V gene is TRBV5-1, the J gene TRBJ1-1; no reliable D call. Trimming removed 0 bases from V and 2 bases from J, with 5 bases in between. The CDR3 is 13 residues long. Germline loops: CDR1 SGHRS, CDR2 YFSETQ. The CDR3 DNA sequence: TGCGCCAGCAGCTTGGCAACAAACACTGAAGCTTTCTTT. This gives the protein CASSLATNTEAFF. Based on the CDR3 plus reference TRBV5-1 and TRBJ1-1, the full variable domain is KAGVTQTPRYLIKTRGQQVTLSCSPISGHRSVSWYQQTPGQGLQFLFEYFSETQRNKGNFPGRFSGRQFSNSRSEMNVSTLELGDSALYLCASSLATNTEAFFGQGTRLTVV.

This clonotype has ten or more counts. The V gene is TRBV6-1, the J gene TRBJ2-1, with 7 bases fitting TRBD2. This CDR3 is built from 16 residues. With V trimmed by 3 bases and J by 0 bases, 5 bases remained unmatched. Germline V gives CDR1 MNHNS, CDR2 SASEGT. CDR3 bases: TGTGCCAGCAGTGACCGGGGCGGGAGCTCCTACAATGAGCAGTTCTTC. Protein product: CASSDRGGSSYNEQFF.

On this clonotype: The junction departs from germline at one end; a sequencing error may be responsible. The rearrangement uses TRBV7-2 and TRBJ2-5; TRBD1 matches at 9 bases. Germline CDR1 SGHTA, CDR2 FQGNSA. The CDR3 totals 14 residues. In DNA, the CDR3 is TGTGCCAGCAGCCGTTGGACAGGGGAAGAGACCCAGTGCTTC. It yields the protein CASSRWTGEETQCF.

The chain combines TRBV14 with TRBJ2-5; D remains unclear. The CDR3 extends over 12 amino acids. V lost 6 bases and J 6 bases, leaving 11 bases between the germline ends. The V gene's germline CDR1 is SGHDN and CDR2 FVKESK. DNA for the CDR3: TGTGCCAGCAGTACATGGGCAAAGACCCAGTACTTC. Its protein is CASSTWAKTQYF.

The V and J genes are TRBV30 and TRBJ1-2, with D tentatively TRBD1 (6 bases). V was pared by 7 bases and J by 4 bases, with 19 bases between. The CDR3 has 14 amino acids. Germline V CDR1 and CDR2: GTSNPN, SVGIG (reference sequence). The CDR3 nucleotides read TGTGCCTCCCTACCGGGAGGGGGTTTCTATGGCTACACCTTC. It is translated as CASLPGGGFYGYTF.

This clonotype has a count of ten or more. The V call is TRBV12-3 or TRBV12-4, the J call TRBJ2-1; 11 nucleotides match TRBD2. The CDR3 extends over 14 amino acids. The V segment lost 6 bases and the J segment 8 bases; nucleotides outside the gene matches: 6. CDR3 nucleotide sequence: TGTGCCAGCAGAACTAGCGGGGGCCCCCATGAGCAGTTCTTC. Translation: CASRTSGGPHEQFF.

The chain joins TRBV7-2 to TRBJ1-2, with D unresolved. Looked up from germline, CDR1 is SGHTA and CDR2 is FQGNSA. The CDR3 has 14 residues. Trimming pared 4 bases from V and 8 bases from J, leaving 17 bases between. The DNA of the CDR3 is TGTGCCAGCAGCTCTCAAGGGCCTCAAGGCGGCTACACCTTC. This encodes CASSSQGPQGGYTF.

This clonotype was observed a few times. The rearrangement links TRBV4-3 to TRBJ2-7; a possible D gene is TRBD1 (6 bases). In germline, CDR1 is LGHNA, CDR2 YSLEER. The CDR3 is made up of 15 amino acids. V shed 0 bases and J shed 0 bases, with 9 bases lying between them. The CDR3 coding sequence is TGCGCCAGCAGCCAAGACAACAGGGTCTCCTACGAGCAGTACTTC. Translated, it gives CASSQDNRVSYEQYF.

The table lists this clonotype with a few counts. The V and J genes are TRBV6-2 or TRBV6-3 and TRBJ1-1; a weak D match, TRBD1 (5 bases). The germline V gene has CDR1 MNHEY and CDR2 SVGEGT. The ends were cut back, 5 bases at V and 7 bases at J, with 14 bases in the middle. This CDR3 has 13 amino acids. CDR3 amino acids: CASSLTPRVEAFF. In nucleotides, the CDR3 is TGTGCCAGCAGTCTTACCCCCAGGGTTGAAGCTTTCTTT.

The chain joins TRBV6-1 to TRBJ2-7, with 8 bases that match TRBD1. With 7 bases clipped from V and 3 bases from J, the junction kept 8 bases outside the gene matches. CDR1 and CDR2 (germline): MNHNS, SASEGT. The CDR3 has 14 amino acids. The CDR3 region is CASTEGTGFYEQYF. DNA for the CDR3: TGTGCCAGCACCGAGGGGACAGGTTTCTACGAGCAGTACTTC.

The genes are TRBV20-1 and TRBJ2-5; TRBD1 matches at 9 bases. Germline V gene lookup returns CDR1 DFQATT and CDR2 SNEGSKA (reference sequence). With 2 bases clipped from V and 4 bases from J, the junction kept 14 bases outside the gene matches. The CDR3 sequence is 17 residues long. CDR3: CSARPPPGQGERETQYF. CDR3 sequence (DNA): TGCAGTGCTAGACCTCCCCCGGGACAGGGAGAAAGAGAGACCCAGTACTTC.

The CDR3 spells CATSDLTSGNEQFF. The CDR3 nucleotides read TGTGCCACCAGTGATTTGACTAGCGGCAATGAGCAGTTCTTC. The chain is built from TRBV24-1 and TRBJ2-1, with 8 bases identical to TRBD2. Trimming at V came to 0 bases and at J to 6 bases, leaving 0 bases not matched to a gene. The V gene's germline CDR1 is KGHDR and CDR2 SFDVKD. The CDR3 has 14 amino acids.

V and J are TRBV24-1 and TRBJ2-2; D not resolved. This CDR3 spans 12 amino acids. The V end lost 6 bases, the J end lost 4 bases, and 5 bases lay between the germline ends. CDR1 is KGHDR, CDR2 SFDVKD, per germline. The CDR3 loop reads CATSLGTGELFF. CDR3 DNA: TGTGCCACCAGTCTAGGCACCGGGGAGCTGTTTTTT.

This clonotype came up a few times. V and J are TRBV4-2 and TRBJ2-3; D gene ambiguous. Trimming took off 0 bases at V and 2 bases at J, with 9 bases between the two ends. This CDR3 is built from 15 residues. The germline V gene has CDR1 LGHNA and CDR2 YNFKEQ. The CDR3 spells CASSQDRVYTDTQYF. The DNA for the CDR3 is TGTGCCAGCAGCCAAGACCGGGTTTACACAGATACGCAGTATTTT.

This clonotype occurred a few times. The rearrangement joins TRBV20-1 to TRBJ2-5, with TRBD1 identical over 7 bases. The trim removed 6 bases at V and 2 bases at J, leaving 3 bases unmatched. The CDR3 is made up of 12 amino acids. Germline CDR1 DFQATT, CDR2 SNEGSKA (reference sequence). CDR3 nucleotides: TGCAGTGCCCCGACAGGGCAAGAGACCCAGTACTTC. Protein: CSAPTGQETQYF.

This chain uses TRBV20-1 with TRBJ1-1, with no clear D. The CDR3 runs to 14 residues. Trimming took off 3 bases at V and 4 bases at J, with 15 bases between the two ends. The germline CDR1 and CDR2 sequences are DFQATT and SNEGSKA (reference sequence). The CDR3 DNA follows: TGCAGTGCTAGCCCTCCCCGCGTAGGCACTGAAGCTTTCTTT. Its translation is CSASPPRVGTEAFF.

The table lists this clonotype with many counts. This chain joins TRBV29-1 and TRBJ1-4; D may be TRBD1 (6 bases). V lost 5 bases to trimming and J lost 6 bases, with 10 bases between them. Germline V gene lookup returns CDR1 SQVTM and CDR2 ANQGSEA. There are 12 residues in the CDR3. In DNA form, the CDR3 reads TGCAGCGTTTGGGACACTTATGAAAAACTGTTTTTT. It codes for CSVWDTYEKLFF.

This rearrangement joins TRBV12-3 or TRBV12-4 to TRBJ2-5, with D perhaps TRBD1 (6 bases). The CDR3 extends over 16 amino acids. The V end was cut by 4 bases, the J end by 6 bases, with 21 bases between. The DNA of the CDR3 is TGTGCCAGCAGTTCTGGGGGCAACTTCCTTCGGAAGACCCAGTACTTC. Translated: CASSSGGNFLRKTQYF.

V is TRBV29-1 and J is TRBJ1-2; weak D call: TRBD1 (5 bases). This CDR3 region has 13 residues. Trimming removed 5 bases from V and 3 bases from J, with 13 bases in between. Germline CDR1 and CDR2: SQVTM and ANQGSEA. CDR3 loop: CSVSDSLDYGYTF. In DNA form, the CDR3 reads TGCAGCGTTTCCGACAGTCTCGACTATGGCTACACCTTC.

The rearrangement links TRBV10-3 to TRBJ2-7, with TRBD2 matching over 14 bases. The length of the CDR3 is 17 residues. Germline CDR1 ENHRY, CDR2 SYGVKD. Trimming cost V 7 bases and J 5 bases; bases outside gene matches: 13. The CDR3 DNA is TGTGCCATCAACCCCGGTCGGGGGACTAGCGGGAGTAACGAGCAGTACTTC. It translates to CAINPGRGTSGSNEQYF.